This T cell receptor (beta chain) stems from a study of blood T cell repertoires in COVID-19. Study overall: The analysed material was cDNA or gDNA that came from T cells, B-cell-depleted T cells, or PBMCs.

In the original processing: For nucleated cells, counts were estimated from reference gene primer amplification. Sequenced by immunoSEQ multiplex PCR; TCRdb stores in-frame clones only, minus some. V and J calls and clone size are given by that table; D and trimming were obtained from the DNA. The sample consists of 150,000 or so clones, roughly 80% of them appearing once. The study recruited people aged about 18 to 90 years across 20 to 30 US areas. With 5 bases clipped from V and 3 bases from J, the junction kept 15 bases outside the gene matches. The CDR3 is 18 residues long. This receptor was identified in a man aged 45-65 years who had recovered from COVID-19. Sequenced input: PBMCs or T cells enriched from blood (not recorded which). The chain couples TRBV5-3 to TRBJ2-1; TRBD2 matches 9 bases. TRBV5-3 belongs to the ORF category, with a function that is uncertain. The DNA for the CDR3 is TGTGCCAGAAGGCAACAAGCGGGGGGCCGAGCTTTCTACAATGAGCAGTTCTTC. Translated: CARRQQAGGRAFYNEQFF.